This is a list of T cell receptor beta chains from one sample in a study of post-analysis software for immune sequencing data. MiXCR, run by TCRdb on the PCR reads, gives a single entry per CDR3 protein. The sample has hundreds of thousands of distinct CDR3 sequences, about 60% seen once. The source material was blood. These TCRs come from a girl aged 2 to 9 with multiple sclerosis. CDR3s include the opening cysteine and the closing phenylalanine or tryptophan. A D gene is named only where the DNA matches it firmly. Clone size is stated in some rows and not others, as once, few, many or a class when expanded.

V,D,J,size,DNA,CDR3
TRBV10-3,.,TRBJ2-4,.,TGTGCCATCAGTGCGGGGCAGAGTGGCGGCATTCAGTACTTC,CAISAGQSGGIQYF
TRBV7-2,.,TRBJ2-3,.,TGTGCCAGCAGTTTAATTTCCACAGATACGCAGTATTTT,CASSLISTDTQYF
TRBV12-5,.,TRBJ2-1,few,TGTGCTAGTGGCCCGAACAATGAGCAGTTCTTC,CASGPNNEQFF
TRBV3-1,.,TRBJ2-3,.,TGTGCCAGCAGCCTGCTTCGCTCGGTAACCCGATTTACAGATACGCAGTATTTT,CASSLLRSVTRFTDTQYF
TRBV7-2,.,TRBJ2-3,few,TGTGCCAGCAGCTTGGAATGGGGCGGGGATACGCAGTATTTT,CASSLEWGGDTQYF
TRBV12-3/TRBV12-4,.,TRBJ2-1,.,TGTGCCAGCAGTTTTTTGGGACCATCCTACAATGAGCAGTTCTTC,CASSFLGPSYNEQFF
TRBV12-3/TRBV12-4,TRBD1,TRBJ1-2,.,TGTGCCAGCACCCCCAGGGGACAGGGAACCTATGGCTACACCTTC,CASTPRGQGTYGYTF
TRBV20-1,TRBD1,TRBJ2-1,.,TGCAGTGCTAGTTCGACAGGGGATTACAATGAGCAGTTCTTC,CSASSTGDYNEQFF
TRBV11-2,TRBD2,TRBJ2-4,.,TGTGCCAGCAGCGCGGGACTAGAAAACATTCAGTACTTC,CASSAGLENIQYF
TRBV19,.,TRBJ1-2,.,TGTGCCAGTAGTATATACGGATTAGATGGCTACACCTTC,CASSIYGLDGYTF
TRBV12-3/TRBV12-4,.,TRBJ2-1,.,TGTGCCAGCAGCCCGTTCAGGCCAAATGAGCAGTTCTTC,CASSPFRPNEQFF
TRBV29-1,.,TRBJ2-5,.,TGCAGCATTGCGCAGGGAGAGACCCAGTACTTC,CSIAQGETQYF
TRBV6-2/TRBV6-3,.,TRBJ2-3,.,TGTGCCAGCAGTTACTCGCCGGGGCTAACTAGCACAGATACGCAGTATTTT,CASSYSPGLTSTDTQYF
TRBV20-1,TRBD2,TRBJ2-7,.,TGCAGTGCTAGGGGACTAGCCTATTCCTACGAGCAGTACTTC,CSARGLAYSYEQYF
TRBV27,.,TRBJ1-1,.,TGTGCCAGCAGTTCGTACCGGGACCCCTATCAGGAAGCTTTCTTT,CASSSYRDPYQEAFF
TRBV7-6,TRBD2,TRBJ2-1,few,TGTGCCAGCAGCTCGCCGGGACTAGCGGGGGGGATCGCTTCCTATGAGCAGTTCTTC,CASSSPGLAGGIASYEQFF
TRBV4-3,.,TRBJ1-1,.,TGCGCCAGCAGCCAAGATCGTCCATTGTCTGAAGCTTTCTTT,CASSQDRPLSEAFF
TRBV5-1,.,TRBJ2-3,few,TGCGCCAGCAGCTCTGACAAACCTACAAGAGATACGCAGTATTTT,CASSSDKPTRDTQYF
TRBV12-3/TRBV12-4,.,TRBJ1-2,.,TGTGCCAGCAGTTCCCCTACTAGTGCCCTTCTCGGCGGCTACACCTTC,CASSSPTSALLGGYTF
TRBV3-1,TRBD1,TRBJ2-3,few,TGTGCCAGCAGCACCCGGACAGGGGTCGGAGATACGCAGTATTTT,CASSTRTGVGDTQYF
TRBV29-1,TRBD1,TRBJ2-3,.,TGCGGCGTTGAAAAGACAGGGTACACAGATACGCAGTATTTT,CGVEKTGYTDTQYF
TRBV11-2,.,TRBJ2-1,few,TGTGCCAGCAGCTTTTTCGGGAGCTCCTACAATGAGCAGTTCTTC,CASSFFGSSYNEQFF
TRBV12-3/TRBV12-4,TRBD1,TRBJ1-6,.,TGTGCCAGCAGCCGGACAGGGATTGTGACACCCCTCCACTTT,CASSRTGIVTPLHF
TRBV2,.,TRBJ2-1,few,TGTGCCAGCAGGGACTTCTTACAGGGTCGTTTGTGGCAGTTCTTC,CASRDFLQGRLWQFF
TRBV7-2,TRBD2,TRBJ2-1,.,TGTGCCAGCAGCTTCCGACTCCACCGGGGGGATGAGCAGTTCTTC,CASSFRLHRGDEQFF
TRBV4-3,TRBD1,TRBJ2-3,.,TGCGCCAGCAGCCAAGATCAGGGGGGCACAGATACGCAGTATTTT,CASSQDQGGTDTQYF
TRBV4-1,.,TRBJ2-5,.,TGCGCCAGTCAGGTATCGGGGGCAGGATCGGGAGAGACCCAGTACTTC,CASQVSGAGSGETQYF
TRBV10-1,.,TRBJ2-5,.,TGCGCCAGCAGCGACGGAGCCCAAGAGACCCAGTACTTC,CASSDGAQETQYF
TRBV24-1,.,TRBJ2-1,.,TGTGCCACCAGTCTGTCCGGGAACAATGAGCAGTTCTTC,CATSLSGNNEQFF
TRBV12-3/TRBV12-4,.,TRBJ1-2,.,TGTGCCAGCAGTCGGGAGGGATATGGCTACACCTTC,CASSREGYGYTF
TRBV20-1,.,TRBJ2-1,few,TGCAGTGCTAGCCGAGTCTACAATGAGCAGTTCTTC,CSASRVYNEQFF
TRBV6-1,.,TRBJ2-1,.,TGTGCCAGCAGCGATCGCGGGTCCTACAATGAGCAGTTCTTC,CASSDRGSYNEQFF
TRBV6-5,.,TRBJ1-2,.,TGTGCCAGCCTTGGGGGATCCGCTAACTATGGCTACACCTTC,CASLGGSANYGYTF
TRBV4-2,.,TRBJ2-1,.,TGTGCCAGCAGCCAAGATCAGGCTAGCAGAAACAATGAGCAGTTCTTC,CASSQDQASRNNEQFF
TRBV7-6,.,TRBJ2-2,.,TGTGCCAGCAGCTTAGGTCAGGGTCACACCGGGGAGCTGTTTTTT,CASSLGQGHTGELFF
TRBV7-2,.,TRBJ1-4,.,TGTGCCAGCAGCTTAGGTGGGGGCCGTAGGAATGAAAAACTGTTTTTT,CASSLGGGRRNEKLFF
TRBV15,.,TRBJ1-1,.,TGTGCCACCAGCAGTATGGAGGGCCACACTGAAGCTTTCTTT,CATSSMEGHTEAFF
TRBV4-3,.,TRBJ2-1,.,TGCGCCAGCAGCCAAGATCGGGGGGCGCGTCGTGAGCAGTTCTTC,CASSQDRGARREQFF
TRBV2,.,TRBJ2-5,.,TGTGCCAGCACCTTGATGGGACCTCAAGAGACCCAGTACTTC,CASTLMGPQETQYF
TRBV7-9,.,TRBJ2-2,.,TGTGCCAGCAGCTTAGAGGATCTCGAGGGGCCTACCGGGGAGCTGTTTTTT,CASSLEDLEGPTGELFF
TRBV7-2,.,TRBJ2-3,few,TGTGCCAGCAGCTACTCCGGGATGGCGGATACGCAGTATTTT,CASSYSGMADTQYF
TRBV20-1,.,TRBJ2-5,.,TGCAGTGCTAGAGAACCCAGGGGAGGTGGGACCCAGTACTTC,CSAREPRGGGTQYF
TRBV24-1,.,TRBJ2-5,.,TGTGCCACCAGTGATTCCGGGGAACCGTACCAAGAGACCCAGTACTTC,CATSDSGEPYQETQYF
TRBV5-1,.,TRBJ1-2,.,TGCGCCAGCAGCCCATGGGGGGCGGACTATGGCTACACCTTC,CASSPWGADYGYTF
TRBV12-3/TRBV12-4,.,TRBJ2-1,.,TGTGCCACCTCCGGTCGTCCGAGGCGCGATGAGCAGTTCTTC,CATSGRPRRDEQFF
TRBV20-1,.,TRBJ2-3,.,TGCAGTGCTAGAGATGGGGATAACACAGATACGCAGTATTTT,CSARDGDNTDTQYF
TRBV29-1,TRBD2,TRBJ2-1,.,TGCAGCGCTGGAGCTCCTGGGAGGGGGTTCTTC,CSAGAPGRGFF
TRBV15,.,TRBJ2-3,.,TGTGCCACCCGTCGAAGCTTTGGCACAGATACGCAGTATTTT,CATRRSFGTDTQYF
TRBV10-3,.,TRBJ2-3,.,TGTGCCATCAGTGCGGCTTCGGCGGGGACAGATACGCAGTATTTT,CAISAASAGTDTQYF